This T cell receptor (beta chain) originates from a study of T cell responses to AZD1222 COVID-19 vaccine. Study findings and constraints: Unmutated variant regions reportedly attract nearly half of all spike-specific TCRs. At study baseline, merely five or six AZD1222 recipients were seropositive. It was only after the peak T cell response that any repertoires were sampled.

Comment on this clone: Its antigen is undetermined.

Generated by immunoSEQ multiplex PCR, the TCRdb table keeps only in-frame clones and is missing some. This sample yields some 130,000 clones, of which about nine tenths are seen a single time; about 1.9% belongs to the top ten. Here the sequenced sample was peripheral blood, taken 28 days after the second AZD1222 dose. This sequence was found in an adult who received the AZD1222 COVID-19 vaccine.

The CDR3 nucleotides read TGTGCCACCAGCAGAGATCACGGGGGTGAGCAGTTCTTC. It translates to CATSRDHGGEQFF. The V and J genes are TRBV15 and TRBJ2-1; perhaps TRBD2 as D (6 bases). The germline V gene encodes CDR1 LNHNV and CDR2 YYDKDF (reference sequence). V was cut by 0 bases and J by 9 bases, with 9 bases left in between. The CDR3 sequence is 13 residues long.